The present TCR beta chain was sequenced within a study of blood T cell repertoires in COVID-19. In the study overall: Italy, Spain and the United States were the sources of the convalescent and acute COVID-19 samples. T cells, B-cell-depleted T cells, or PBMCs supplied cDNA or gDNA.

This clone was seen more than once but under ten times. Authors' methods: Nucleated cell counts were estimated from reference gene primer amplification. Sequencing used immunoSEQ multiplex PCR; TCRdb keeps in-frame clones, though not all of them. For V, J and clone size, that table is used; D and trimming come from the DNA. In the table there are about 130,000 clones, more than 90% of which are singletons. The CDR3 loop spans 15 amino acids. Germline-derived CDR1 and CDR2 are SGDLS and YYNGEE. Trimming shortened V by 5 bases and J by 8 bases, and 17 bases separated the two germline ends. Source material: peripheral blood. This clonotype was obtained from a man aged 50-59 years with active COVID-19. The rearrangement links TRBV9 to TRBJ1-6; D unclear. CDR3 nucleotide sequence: TGTGCCAGCAGGGCGACGGCCACGCGGGATTCACCCCTCCACTTT. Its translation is CASRATATRDSPLHF. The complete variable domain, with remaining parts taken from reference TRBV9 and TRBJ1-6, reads DSGVTQTPKHLITATGQRVTLRCSPRSGDLSVYWYQQSLDQGLQFLIQYYNGEERAKGNILERFSAQQFPDLHSELNLSSLELGDSALYFCASRATATRDSPLHFGNGTRLTVT.